Listed below are T cell receptor beta chains from one sample, sequenced in a study of post-analysis software for immune sequencing data. TCRdb redid the calling of the PCR reads with MiXCR, one entry per CDR3 protein. The sample has about 540,000 distinct CDR3 sequences, roughly 34% seen once. Sequencing was done on a sample of blood. The receptors stem from a girl aged 2-17 years with multiple sclerosis. Both conserved end residues are part of each CDR3. Fields, in order: clone size, J gene, D gene, V gene, CDR3 DNA, CDR3 protein. D genes are given only for firm matches. The size of a clone is reported for some rows only, either as once, few or many, or as a class for expanded clones.

>many|TRBJ2-5|NA|TRBV4-1
TGCGCCAGCAGCCACCGCGATTCGGGGGAGACCCAGTACTTC
CASSHRDSGETQYF
>NA|TRBJ1-4|NA|TRBV20-1
TGCAGTGCCTTTGGGGGCAGGGTGACAGGTGAAAAACTGTTTTTT
CSAFGGRVTGEKLFF
>NA|TRBJ2-3|NA|TRBV20-1
TGCAGTGCTCCGCCAAGGCACCTCACAGATACGCAGTATTTT
CSAPPRHLTDTQYF
>few|TRBJ2-5|NA|TRBV19
TGTGCCAGTACCTATCAAGAGACCCAGTACTTC
CASTYQETQYF
>NA|TRBJ2-5|TRBD1|TRBV5-4
TGTGCCGGCAGCTTTCGGCAGGGGGCTACGGAGACCCAGTACTTC
CAGSFRQGATETQYF
>NA|TRBJ1-2|NA|TRBV15
TGTGCCACCAGCAGAGAGGGAGACTATGGCTACACCTTC
CATSREGDYGYTF
>NA|TRBJ1-1|TRBD1|TRBV3-1
TGTGCCAGCAGCCACACATTCCCCGGGACAGCCGCCGCTGAAGCTTTCTTT
CASSHTFPGTAAAEAFF
>NA|TRBJ2-7|NA|TRBV3-1
TGTGCCAGCAGCCCGCGGGGATTATCTGACGAGCAGTACTTC
CASSPRGLSDEQYF
>few|TRBJ2-7|NA|TRBV29-1
TGCAGCGTTGTAAATGGGGCCTACGAGCAGTACTTC
CSVVNGAYEQYF
>NA|TRBJ1-4|NA|TRBV15
TGTGCCACTACAGCCGGGGAAAAACTGTTTTTT
CATTAGEKLFF
>few|TRBJ2-1|NA|TRBV18
TGTGCCAGCTCACCAGGGCAGTATAACAATGAGCAGTTCTTC
CASSPGQYNNEQFF
>NA|TRBJ1-1|NA|TRBV5-1
TGCGCCAGCAGCTTATCAGGGGTGGCGAACACTGAAGCTTTCTTT
CASSLSGVANTEAFF
>few|TRBJ2-1|NA|TRBV25-1
TGTGCCAGCAGTGAAACATTCTACAATGAGCAGTTCTTC
CASSETFYNEQFF
>NA|TRBJ1-2|TRBD1|TRBV4-1
TGCGCCAGCAGCCAAGAAGGGCCCGGGACAGACTATGGCTACACCTTC
CASSQEGPGTDYGYTF
>few|TRBJ1-2|TRBD1|TRBV5-1
TGCGCCAGCAGCGAGGAAGGGACAGCCTATGGCTACACCTTC
CASSEEGTAYGYTF
>NA|TRBJ1-2|TRBD1|TRBV12-3/TRBV12-4
TGTGCCAGCAGTTTTCCCGACAGGGGCTATGGCTACACCTTC
CASSFPDRGYGYTF
>few|TRBJ1-2|NA|TRBV4-1
TGCGCCAGCAGCCAAGAATCTGTCGGAGGAGGCTACACCTTC
CASSQESVGGGYTF
>few|TRBJ1-2|NA|TRBV5-1
TGCGCCAGCAGCTTGCCAGGGACGAACTATGGCTACACCTTC
CASSLPGTNYGYTF